This T cell receptor (beta chain) came from a study of spatial heterogeneity in lung cancer. On the study more broadly: As counted in raw reads, each unique TCR and UMI combination appeared more than ten times on average.

Described time point: sample taken at primary tumor resection. Samples came from 72 TRACERx patients with untreated early-stage lung cancer. From the 5' RACE reads, TCRdb called clonotypes with MiXCR, one entry per CDR3 protein. The profile shows roughly 15,000 distinct CDR3 sequences, roughly 4% of them singletons. This clonotype has at least ten counts. The library was prepared for alpha chains; this beta chain is a stray read, so its frequency means little. CDR3 size: 15 residues. Trimming stripped 4 bases from V and 0 bases from J, with 12 bases between. Germline CDR1 reads SQVTM; CDR2 reads ANQGSEA.

The receptor was derived from a male donor with early-stage non-small cell lung cancer. This material consisted of normal lung tissue next to the tumor, taken at surgery. The J gene is TRBJ2-2, the V gene TRBV29-1; D gene unclear. CDR3 amino acids: CSVVLGQSNTGELFF. CDR3 sequence (DNA): TGCAGCGTTGTTCTTGGCCAGTCGAACACCGGGGAGCTGTTTTTT.